This TCR beta chain is drawn from a study of blood T cell repertoires in COVID-19 (dated by TCRdb to 2020 to 2021). Looking at the study overall: Collaborator samples came from the United States, Italy and Spain and covered acute and convalescent phases of COVID-19. The material from the prospective study consisted of cDNA or gDNA derived from T cells, B-cell-depleted T cells, or PBMCs. The dataset comprised deeply sampled blood TCRbeta repertoires from subjects exposed to, actively infected with, or recovered from COVID-19. The repertoires were released in a freely available public database meant as a resource for research on the immune response to SARS-CoV-2. Samples came from the ongoing ImmuneRACE study (first 160 participants) plus 1,254 subjects from 6 global collaborators. Sample metadata almost always included a de-identified subject ID, COVID-19 status, age in years and sex. HLA class I and class II types, where available, came from metadata supplied by the sample provider rather than from assay-based typing.

Note on this clone: Its antigen has not been determined. No base quality values were provided; no much bigger clone lies one nucleotide off.

TCRbeta CDR3 regions were amplified from genomic DNA using the immunoSEQ Assay, a bias-controlled multiplex PCR. The original methods were these. Within the assay, amplification of reference gene primers was used to estimate how many nucleated cells each sample contained. Sequence reads were collapsed and filtered to measure the absolute abundance of every unique TCRbeta CDR3 rearrangement. For each sample, productive Simpson clonality was calculated by taking the square root of Simpson's diversity index across productive rearrangements. The table comes from immuneACCESS by way of TCRdb, which keeps in-frame sequences with V and J called. Part of the clones is missing from these tables; in studies checked, under half for an unresolved V gene and the rest for unknown reasons. That table gives V, J and clone size, and the DNA gave D and trimming. In all, the sample holds a few hundred thousand clones, and 80% to 90% of those were seen once. The leading ten clones occupy roughly 4% of the sample.

In the prospective study, participants were about 18 to 89 years old, resided in approximately 22 geographic areas of the United States, and were enrolled through a virtual design. To assign participants to cohorts, the prospective study relied on clinical history that participants themselves reported in a screening survey and a study questionnaire. For ImmuneRACE Cohort 3, a participant was defined as recovered based on two consecutive negative NP/OP PCR tests, clearance by a healthcare professional, or resolution of symptoms. Each participant in the prospective study had whole blood, serum and a nasopharyngeal or oropharyngeal swab collected by mobile phlebotomists. Prospective study participants could optionally give additional blood draws and questionnaires over an approximately 2-month period. Prospective study blood samples were shipped either frozen or at room temperature before DNA extraction.

Results the study describes overall, beyond this receptor: The quantity of clinical and demographic metadata differed by source and by participant and was supplied without curation.

Relative to germline, V is 6 bases shorter and J is 5 bases shorter, with 25 bases between their ends. There are 17 amino acids in the CDR3, from cysteine to phenylalanine inclusive. The sequence is cut down to CDR3 DNA, 51 bases in frame from base 1. Per the germline V gene (reference sequence), SEHNR is the CDR1 and FQNEAQ is the CDR2. This sequence originates from a woman younger than 45 who had recovered from COVID-19. The sample comprised PBMCs or T cells enriched from blood (not recorded which). The sequence is built from TRBV7-9 and TRBJ1-2; no confident D gene assignment can be made. The sequenced DNA: TGTGCCAGCAGTTTCAACACCGGGTCCGACTCCCGATATGGCTACACCTTC. This is translated as CASSFNTGSDSRYGYTF.